This T cell receptor beta chain was found in a study of technical replicates of blood from a few donors. TCRdb keeps only in-frame clones here, not all; method: immunoSEQ multiplex PCR. This table holds approximately 75,000 clones, approximately 96% found once. Germline values: CDR1 MDHEN, CDR2 SYDVKM. The CDR3 consists of 14 residues. After removal of 3 bases from V and 5 bases from J, the junction contained 4 bases not matched to a gene. The source material was T cells isolated from PBMCs. This TCR derives from a human donor in good health. The V call is TRBV28, the J call TRBJ2-5; TRBD2 agrees at 9 bases. For the CDR3, the DNA is TGTGCCAGCAGTTTGGGGCGGGAGGGTGAGACCCAGTACTTC. This codes for CASSLGREGETQYF.